This TCR beta chain originates from a study of long-term antiretroviral therapy in people with HIV. Findings of the study overall: Missing from the dataset were any data on ART adherence, viral resistance or therapy changes. All blood samples came from the years 2004 to 2017, possibly under older ART regimens. HIV repertoires had narrower CDR3 length ranges than controls.

As for this clone: Its antigen is undetermined.

With 3 bases removed from V and 4 bases from J, the gap between germline ends came to 5 bases. The germline gives CDR1 DFQATT, CDR2 SNEGSKA (reference sequence). CDR3 length: 11 residues. Assay version v3.0 of immunoSEQ was used, and it was run at survey level. Sequencing was directed toward 40,000-50,000 T-cell genomes in each sample. The protocol was immunoSEQ multiplex PCR, while the TCRdb copy is restricted to in-frame clones and leaves out a portion. Among tens of thousands of clones, roughly nine tenths were seen once, and the ten largest hold roughly 4.8%. The TCR sequence derives from a man aged 40-49 years with HIV. The V and J genes are TRBV20-1 and TRBJ2-3; D gene ambiguous. The sample here was unsorted PBMCs, taken approximately 2.6 years after starting antiretroviral therapy. The CDR3 sequence: CSASHSDTQYF. DNA of the CDR3: TGCAGTGCTAGTCATTCAGATACGCAGTATTTT.